Listed here are 2 T cell receptor beta chains from one sample, sequenced in a study of radiation and T cells in renal cell carcinoma. The protocol was immunoSEQ multiplex PCR, while the TCRdb copy is restricted to in-frame clones and leaves out a portion. Of 150,000 or so clones in the sample, approximately 90% are singletons; the top ten hold approximately 10%. The time point denotes: blood 4 weeks post-SBRT, at nephrectomy. Treatment: 15 Gy SBRT to primary tumor, nephrectomy 4 weeks later. The sample was blood, taken from a patient whose treatment included radiotherapy and nephrectomy. The receptors stem from a woman aged 45-65 years with renal cell carcinoma.

V and J are TRBV6-5 and TRBJ1-6; 11 bases match TRBD1. J gave up 7 bases and V 4 bases, and 6 bases lay outside the gene matches. CDR1 and CDR2 (germline): MNHEY, SVGAGI. The CDR3 has 16 residues. The CDR3: CASSFGQGAENSPLHF. DNA of the CDR3: TGTGCCAGCAGTTTCGGACAGGGGGCTGAAAATTCACCCCTCCACTTT.

The V and J genes are TRBV14 and TRBJ2-1, with D hard to call. The CDR3 has 14 residues. Trimming took off 0 bases at V and 2 bases at J, with 5 bases between the two ends. Germline-derived CDR1 and CDR2 are SGHDN and FVKESK. In DNA form, the CDR3 reads TGTGCCAGCAGCCAAGAGATAGCCTACAATGAGCAGTTCTTC. Protein: CASSQEIAYNEQFF.